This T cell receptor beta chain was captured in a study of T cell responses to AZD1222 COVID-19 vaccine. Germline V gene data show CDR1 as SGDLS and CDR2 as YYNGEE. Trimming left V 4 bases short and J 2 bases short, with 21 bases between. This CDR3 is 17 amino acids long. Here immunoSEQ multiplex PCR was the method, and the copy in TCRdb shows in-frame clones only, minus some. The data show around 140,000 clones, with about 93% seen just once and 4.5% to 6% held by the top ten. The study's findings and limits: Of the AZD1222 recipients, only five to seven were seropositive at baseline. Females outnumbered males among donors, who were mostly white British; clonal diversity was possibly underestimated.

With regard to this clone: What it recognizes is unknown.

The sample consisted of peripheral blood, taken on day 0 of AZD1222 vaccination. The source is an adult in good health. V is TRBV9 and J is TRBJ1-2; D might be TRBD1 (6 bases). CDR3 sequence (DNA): TGTGCCAGCAGCCCCATCCGGGGGGCGAATTCCAACTATGGCTACACCTTC. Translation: CASSPIRGANSNYGYTF.